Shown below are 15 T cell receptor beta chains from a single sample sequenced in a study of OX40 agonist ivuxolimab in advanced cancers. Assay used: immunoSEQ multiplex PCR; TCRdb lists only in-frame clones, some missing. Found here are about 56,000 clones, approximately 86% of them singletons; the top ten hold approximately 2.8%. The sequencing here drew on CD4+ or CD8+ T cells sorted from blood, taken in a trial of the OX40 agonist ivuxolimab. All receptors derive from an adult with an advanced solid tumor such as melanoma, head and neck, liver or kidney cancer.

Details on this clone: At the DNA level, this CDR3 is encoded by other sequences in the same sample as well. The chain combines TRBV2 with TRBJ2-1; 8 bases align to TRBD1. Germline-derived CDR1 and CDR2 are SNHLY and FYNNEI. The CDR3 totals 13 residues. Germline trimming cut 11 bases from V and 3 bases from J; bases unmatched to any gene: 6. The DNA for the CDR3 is TGTGCCTCCACCGGACAGGGCTACAATGAGCAGTTCTTC. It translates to CASTGQGYNEQFF. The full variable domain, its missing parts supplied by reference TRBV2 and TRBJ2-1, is EPEVTQTPSHQVTQMGQEVILRCVPISNHLYFYWYRQILGQKVEFLVSFYNNEISEKSEIFDDQFSVERPDGSNFTLKIRSTKLEDSAMYFCASTGQGYNEQFFGPGTRLTVL.

The CDR3 sequence: CAISSGQMNTEAFF. The CDR3, as DNA: TGTGCCATCAGCTCAGGACAAATGAACACTGAAGCTTTCTTT. The genes are TRBV10-3 and TRBJ1-1; TRBD1 might be the D (5 bases). CDR1 ENHRY and CDR2 SYGVKD come from the germline V gene. Trimming pared 6 bases from V and 0 bases from J, leaving 11 bases between. This CDR3 is 14 amino acids long.

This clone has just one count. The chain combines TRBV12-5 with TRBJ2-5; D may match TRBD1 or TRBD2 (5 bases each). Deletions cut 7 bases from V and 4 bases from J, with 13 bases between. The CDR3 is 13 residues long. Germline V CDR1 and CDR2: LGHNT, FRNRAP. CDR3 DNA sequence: TGTGCTAGTGTTGGGGACGGAAGAGAGACCCAGTACTTC. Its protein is CASVGDGRETQYF.

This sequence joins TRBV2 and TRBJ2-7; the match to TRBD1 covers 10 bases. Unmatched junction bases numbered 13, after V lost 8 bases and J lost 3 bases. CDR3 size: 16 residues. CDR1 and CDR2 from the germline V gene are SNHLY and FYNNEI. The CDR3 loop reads CASVRDRGSEYYEQYF. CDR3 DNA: TGTGCCAGCGTAAGGGACAGGGGCTCGGAATACTACGAGCAGTACTTC. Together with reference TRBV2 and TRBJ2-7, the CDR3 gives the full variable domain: EPEVTQTPSHQVTQMGQEVILRCVPISNHLYFYWYRQILGQKVEFLVSFYNNEISEKSEIFDDQFSVERPDGSNFTLKIRSTKLEDSAMYFCASVRDRGSEYYEQYFGPGTRLTVT.

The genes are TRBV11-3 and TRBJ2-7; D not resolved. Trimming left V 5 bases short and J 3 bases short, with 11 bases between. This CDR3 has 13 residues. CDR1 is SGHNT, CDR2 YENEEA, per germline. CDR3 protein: CASSPGKGYEQYF. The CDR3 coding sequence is TGTGCCAGCAGCCCCGGAAAGGGCTACGAGCAGTACTTC.

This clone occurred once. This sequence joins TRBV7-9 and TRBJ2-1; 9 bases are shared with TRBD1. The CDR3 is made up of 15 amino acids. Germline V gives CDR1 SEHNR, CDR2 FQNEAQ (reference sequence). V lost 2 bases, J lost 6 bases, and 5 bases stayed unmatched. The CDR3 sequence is CASSLNGQGINEQFF. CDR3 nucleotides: TGTGCCAGCAGCTTAAATGGACAGGGGATCAATGAGCAGTTCTTC.

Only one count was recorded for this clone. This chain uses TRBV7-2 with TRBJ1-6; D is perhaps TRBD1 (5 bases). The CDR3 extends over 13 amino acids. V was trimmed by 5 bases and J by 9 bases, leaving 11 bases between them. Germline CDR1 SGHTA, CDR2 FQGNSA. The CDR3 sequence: CASSLPGLSPLHF. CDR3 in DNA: TGTGCCAGCAGCCTACCGGGGCTTTCACCCCTCCACTTT.

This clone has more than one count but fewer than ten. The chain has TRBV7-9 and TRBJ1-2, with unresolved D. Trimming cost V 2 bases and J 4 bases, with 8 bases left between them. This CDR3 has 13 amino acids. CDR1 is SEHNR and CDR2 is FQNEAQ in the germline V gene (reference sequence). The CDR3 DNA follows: TGTGCCAGCAGCTTACCTAATCTCTATGGCTACACCTTC. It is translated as CASSLPNLYGYTF.

The CDR3 here is CASKQGDSYEQYF. The CDR3 DNA sequence: TGTGCCAGCAAACAGGGGGATTCCTACGAGCAGTACTTC. This chain connects TRBV6-1 to TRBJ2-7; 8 bases agree with TRBD1. Germline V gene sequence: CDR1 MNHNS, CDR2 SASEGT. Trimming removed 7 bases from V and 1 base from J; junction bases left unmatched: 3. The CDR3 runs 13 residues.

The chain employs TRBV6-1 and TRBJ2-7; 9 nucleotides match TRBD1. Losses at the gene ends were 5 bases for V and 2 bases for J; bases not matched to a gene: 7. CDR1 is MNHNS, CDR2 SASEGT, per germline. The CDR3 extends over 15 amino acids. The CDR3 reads CASSNSGTGTYEQYF. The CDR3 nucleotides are TGTGCCAGCAGTAATTCCGGGACAGGGACCTACGAGCAGTACTTC.

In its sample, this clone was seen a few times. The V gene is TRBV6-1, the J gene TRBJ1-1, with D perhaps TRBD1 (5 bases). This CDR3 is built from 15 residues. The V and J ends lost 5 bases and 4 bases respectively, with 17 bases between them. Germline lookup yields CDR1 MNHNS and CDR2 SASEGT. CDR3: CASSPRLGQGTEAFF. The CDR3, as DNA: TGTGCCAGCAGTCCCCGACTCGGGCAGGGCACTGAAGCTTTCTTT.

Here the CDR3 reads CASSPPDLGLRSTDTQYF. Here the CDR3 DNA reads TGTGCCAGCAGCCCCCCCGATTTAGGGTTAAGGAGCACAGATACGCAGTATTTT. The V call is TRBV28, the J call TRBJ2-3; D is undetermined. The germline V gene encodes CDR1 MDHEN and CDR2 SYDVKM. The CDR3 covers 18 residues. Trimming took off 6 bases at V and 0 bases at J, with 22 bases between the two ends.

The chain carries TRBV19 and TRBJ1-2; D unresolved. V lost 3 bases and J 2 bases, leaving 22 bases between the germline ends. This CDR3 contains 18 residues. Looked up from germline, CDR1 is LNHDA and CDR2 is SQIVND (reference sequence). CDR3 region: CASSIPRARPDLNYGYTF. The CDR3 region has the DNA TGTGCCAGTAGTATCCCCCGCGCCAGGCCTGATTTGAACTATGGCTACACCTTC.

The CDR3 spells CASSVYPKDTEAFF. The CDR3 bases are TGTGCCAGCAGCGTATATCCGAAGGACACTGAAGCTTTCTTT. V usage is TRBV5-5 and J usage is TRBJ1-1; D unclear. Germline V gene data show CDR1 as SGHKS and CDR2 as YYEKEE (reference sequence). This CDR3 region has 14 residues. V lost 4 bases, J lost 3 bases, and 13 bases lay in between.

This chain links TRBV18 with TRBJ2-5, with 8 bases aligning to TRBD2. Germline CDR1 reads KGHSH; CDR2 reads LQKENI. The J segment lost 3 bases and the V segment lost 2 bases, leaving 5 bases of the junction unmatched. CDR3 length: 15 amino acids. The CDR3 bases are TGTGCCAGCTCACCAAACGCGGGAGGAGAAGAGACCCAGTACTTC. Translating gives CASSPNAGGEETQYF.